These 10 T cell receptor beta chains originate from one sample sequenced in a study of neoadjuvant anti-PD-1 for oral cavity cancer. The protocol was immunoSEQ multiplex PCR, while the TCRdb copy is restricted to in-frame clones and leaves out a portion. The sample lists 15,000 or so clones, 55% to 75% occurring once. Sequenced material: PBMCs, taken before nivolumab (anti-PD-1) treatment. These receptors all come from a person between 40 and 79 years old with oral cavity squamous cell carcinoma.

This chain uses TRBV7-2 with TRBJ2-1, with a tentative D call TRBD2 (7 bases). Germline V gene sequence: CDR1 SGHTA, CDR2 FQGNSA. This CDR3 is built from 12 residues. Trimming took off 5 bases at V and 15 bases at J, with 17 bases between the two ends. The CDR3 spells CASSPQGGPGFF. CDR3 coding DNA: TGTGCCAGCAGCCCACAGGGAGGGCCGGGGTTCTTC.

The rearrangement joins TRBV7-9 to TRBJ2-7; 8 bases are shared with TRBD1. The CDR3 totals 14 residues. Germline V gene sequence: CDR1 SEHNR, CDR2 FQNEAQ (reference sequence). The ends lost 5 bases at V and 4 bases at J; junction bases unmatched: 7. Here the CDR3 reads CASSTGTGPYEQYF. The CDR3 DNA follows: TGTGCCAGCAGCACCGGGACAGGACCATACGAGCAGTACTTC. Based on the CDR3 plus reference TRBV7-9 and TRBJ2-7, the full variable domain is DTGVSQNPRHKITKRGQNVTFRCDPISEHNRLYWYRQTLGQGPEFLTYFQNEAQLEKSRLLSDRFSAERPKGSFSTLEIQRTEQGDSAMYLCASSTGTGPYEQYFGPGTRLTVT.

The V call is TRBV9, the J call TRBJ2-2; the D is unclear. The CDR3 is made up of 12 amino acids. Deletions cut 4 bases from V and 3 bases from J, with 4 bases between. Per germline, CDR1 SGDLS and CDR2 YYNGEE. This CDR3 is CASSIYTGELFF. DNA for the CDR3: TGTGCCAGCAGCATTTACACCGGGGAGCTGTTTTTT.

The chain recombines TRBV11-2 with TRBJ2-7; D gene uncertain. V lost 1 base and J 7 bases, leaving 11 bases between the germline ends. The CDR3 totals 13 residues. Germline values: CDR1 SGHAT, CDR2 FQNNGV. The chain's CDR3 is CASSLGPVGEQYF. The CDR3 nucleotides read TGTGCCAGCAGCTTAGGTCCCGTAGGGGAGCAGTACTTC.

There are a few counts of this clone. The chain combines TRBV30 with TRBJ1-1; D unresolved. CDR3 length: 11 residues. The V and J ends lost 0 bases and 8 bases respectively, with 7 bases between them. The germline V gene has CDR1 GTSNPN and CDR2 SVGIG (reference sequence). The CDR3, as DNA: TGTGCCTGGAGTGTACGTTACGAAGCTTTCTTT. This encodes CAWSVRYEAFF.

This clone came up once. J is TRBJ2-7 and V is TRBV11-3; 7 nucleotides match TRBD1. The CDR3 is 14 amino acids. After removal of 5 bases from V and 6 bases from J, the junction contained 10 bases not matched to a gene. The germline V gene has CDR1 SGHNT and CDR2 YENEEA. The CDR3 coding sequence is TGTGCCAGCAGCCTGATCGACAGGGCGGTCGAGCAGTACTTC. Translating it yields CASSLIDRAVEQYF.

The chain uses TRBV6-5 and TRBJ1-4; D is possibly TRBD1 (6 bases). The CDR3 is made up of 14 amino acids. The germline V gene encodes CDR1 MNHEY and CDR2 SVGAGI. V was cut by 5 bases and J by 1 base, with 8 bases left in between. The DNA for the CDR3 is TGTGCCAGCAGTAGGGGGGGAACTAATGAAAAACTGTTTTTT. Translation: CASSRGGTNEKLFF.

The chain employs TRBV7-7 and TRBJ2-5; 14 bases match TRBD2. The CDR3 totals 16 residues. Germline CDR1 reads SSHAT; CDR2 reads FNYEAQ (reference sequence). V was clipped by 5 bases and J by 3 bases; unmatched bases: 5. The CDR3 sequence: CASSLVGLAGEETQYF. The CDR3 bases are TGTGCCAGCAGCCTAGTGGGACTAGCGGGAGAAGAGACCCAGTACTTC.

This clone showed up just once. The chain couples TRBV5-6 to TRBJ1-5; D is undetermined. The CDR3 runs 13 residues. Germline V gives CDR1 SGHDT, CDR2 YYEEEE. Trimming removed 0 bases from V and 10 bases from J, with 11 bases in between. CDR3 nucleotide sequence: TGTGCCAGCAGCTTGGCAGGAAGCGGACCCCAGCATTTT. This translates into CASSLAGSGPQHF.

The chain carries TRBV4-1 and TRBJ2-1; 12 positions match TRBD2. Germline loops: CDR1 MGHRA, CDR2 YSYEKL. V was clipped by 4 bases and J by 7 bases; unmatched bases: 8. This CDR3 spans 16 amino acids. CDR3 region: CASSPYGLAGKNEQFF. In DNA form, the CDR3 reads TGCGCCAGCAGCCCTTACGGACTAGCGGGAAAGAATGAGCAGTTCTTC.